Presented here are 27 T cell receptor beta chains from one specimen sequenced in a study of T cell changes during pregnancy in multiple sclerosis. TCRdb keeps only in-frame clones here, not all; method: immunoSEQ multiplex PCR. The table records tens of thousands of clones, about 90% of them present only once. The material was CD4+ T cells from peripheral blood mononuclear cells, obtained in the third trimester of pregnancy. The source of these receptors is a female donor in good health, enrolled as a control in a pregnancy study.

The V call is TRBV30, the J call TRBJ2-5, with 8 bases lining up with TRBD2. Germline loops: CDR1 GTSNPN, CDR2 SVGIG (reference sequence). There are 15 residues in the CDR3. Trimming took 5 bases from V and 1 from J; bases not matched to a gene: 9. The CDR3 loop is CAWSRLAGFQETQYF. CDR3 DNA: TGTGCCTGGTCTAGGTTAGCGGGGTTCCAAGAGACCCAGTACTTC.

The chain recombines TRBV29-1 with TRBJ2-2, with 8 bases identical to TRBD2. CDR3 size: 14 residues. With V trimmed by 7 bases and J by 2 bases, 6 bases remained unmatched. Germline V gene lookup returns CDR1 SQVTM and CDR2 ANQGSEA. CDR3 DNA: TGCAGCGGAACACTAGCGGTTAACACCGGGGAGCTGTTTTTT. Encoded protein: CSGTLAVNTGELFF.

This rearrangement joins TRBV9 to TRBJ2-7; 9 nucleotides line up with TRBD2. CDR1 SGDLS and CDR2 YYNGEE come from the germline V gene. The J segment lost 6 bases and the V segment lost 8 bases, leaving 9 bases of the junction unmatched. The CDR3 consists of 13 residues. CDR3 bases: TGTGCCAGGAGGACTAGCGATCCGGGCGAGCAGTACTTC. It translates to CARRTSDPGEQYF.

The V call is TRBV18, the J call TRBJ1-2; D remains unclear. V was pared by 4 bases and J by 1 base, with 13 bases between. Germline-derived CDR1 and CDR2 are KGHSH and LQKENI. CDR3 length equals 15 residues. CDR3 DNA: TGTGCCAGCTCACTCGAGGCGGCCATTAACTATGGCTACACCTTC. This translates into CASSLEAAINYGYTF.

This chain joins TRBV6-5 and TRBJ1-1; D not certain. Trimming pared 4 bases from V and 0 bases from J, leaving 15 bases between. The CDR3 length is 16 residues. Germline assignment: CDR1 MNHEY and CDR2 SVGAGI. In DNA form, the CDR3 reads TGTGCCAGCAGTTGGGCCCCGACGGCGATGAACACTGAAGCTTTCTTT. It encodes CASSWAPTAMNTEAFF.

The rearrangement uses TRBV7-2 and TRBJ2-5; 8 positions match TRBD2. The V gene's germline CDR1 is SGHTA and CDR2 FQGNSA. This CDR3 is built from 17 residues. Germline trimming cut 1 base from V and 5 bases from J; bases unmatched to any gene: 12. The CDR3 region is CASSLGLAGPHGETQYF. The CDR3 DNA follows: TGTGCCAGCAGCTTAGGTCTAGCGGGCCCCCACGGGGAGACCCAGTACTTC. Full variable domain (rest looked up from reference TRBV7-2 and TRBJ2-5): GAGVSQSPSNKVTEKGKDVELRCDPISGHTALYWYRQSLGQGLEFLIYFQGNSAPDKSGLPSDRFSAERTGGSVSTLTIQRTQQEDSAVYLCASSLGLAGPHGETQYFGPGTRLLVL.

This chain links TRBV7-9 with TRBJ1-4; D gene unclear. Germline CDR1 and CDR2: SEHNR and FQNEAQ (reference sequence). There are 12 residues in the CDR3. The ends were cut back, 8 bases at V and 7 bases at J, with 11 bases in the middle. The CDR3 DNA reads as TGTGCCAGCGGAGGAGATGGTGAAAAACTGTTTTTT. Protein: CASGGDGEKLFF.

The rearrangement joins TRBV10-2 to TRBJ2-5; unclear D gene. V lost 2 bases and J 1 base, leaving 5 bases between the germline ends. The V gene's germline CDR1 is WSHSY and CDR2 SAAADI. This CDR3 is built from 13 residues. CDR3 sequence reads: CASSEDTQETQYF. The CDR3 region has the DNA TGCGCCAGCAGTGAGGACACCCAAGAGACCCAGTACTTC.

In its sample, this clone was seen once. As DNA, the CDR3 is TGCGCCAGCAGCCGGGGCCCAAGGGAGACCCAGTACTTC. This sequence encodes CASSRGPRETQYF. The chain links TRBV4-1 to TRBJ2-5; D is possibly TRBD1 (5 bases). CDR1 is MGHRA and CDR2 is YSYEKL in the germline V gene. This CDR3 region has 13 residues. Trimming left V 4 bases short and J 5 bases short, with 11 bases between.

The V and J genes are TRBV27 and TRBJ1-2; D is unresolved. The CDR3 extends over 15 amino acids. V lost 0 bases and J 8 bases, leaving 16 bases between the germline ends. Germline V gene lookup returns CDR1 MNHEY and CDR2 SMNVEV (reference sequence). In nucleotides, the CDR3 is TGTGCCAGCAGTTTATCTATCAATGCGGCCCTGGGCTACACCTTC. Translated: CASSLSINAALGYTF.

This sequence joins TRBV9 and TRBJ1-3; D uncertain. This CDR3 is built from 17 residues. Trimming shortened V by 0 bases and J by 0 bases, and 13 bases separated the two germline ends. From germline, CDR1 is SGDLS and CDR2 YYNGEE. The CDR3 region is CASSVEMWEDSGNTIYF. The CDR3 DNA follows: TGTGCCAGCAGCGTAGAAATGTGGGAGGACTCTGGAAACACCATATATTTT.

The table lists this clone with a count of one. The chain has TRBV11-3 and TRBJ1-2; D ambiguous. Germline-derived CDR1 and CDR2 are SGHNT and YENEEA. Trimming shortened V by 5 bases and J by 0 bases, and 7 bases separated the two germline ends. This CDR3 is built from 13 residues. The CDR3, as DNA: TGTGCCAGCAGCCCTGGAGCTAACTATGGCTACACCTTC. Protein sequence: CASSPGANYGYTF.

The sample holds one count of this clone. One end of the junction fails to match germline, which may point to a read error. The chain uses TRBV7-7 and TRBJ2-2; the D gene is possibly TRBD1 (5 bases). In germline, CDR1 is SSHAT, CDR2 FNYEAQ (reference sequence). The CDR3 runs 15 residues. CDR3 nucleotides: TGTGCTAGCAGCCAGACAGATAATACCGCCGGGGAGCTGTTTTTT. Amino acid sequence: CASSQTDNTAGELFF.

The chain combines TRBV12-5 with TRBJ2-4; 9 bases align to TRBD1. The CDR3 extends over 15 amino acids. Germline trimming cut 6 bases from V and 3 bases from J; bases unmatched to any gene: 6. Germline V gene data show CDR1 as LGHNT and CDR2 as FRNRAP. CDR3 sequence: CASGLGTGNKNIQYF. The CDR3 nucleotides read TGTGCTAGTGGCCTCGGGACAGGGAACAAAAACATTCAGTACTTC.

The chain has TRBV25-1 and TRBJ2-7; 7 bases agree with TRBD2. Trimming took 4 bases from V and 2 from J; bases not matched to a gene: 5. The CDR3 extends over 14 amino acids. Per germline, CDR1 MGHDK and CDR2 SYGVNS. CDR3 sequence reads: CASSAGGLPYEQYF. CDR3 nucleotide sequence: TGTGCCAGCAGTGCGGGGGGTCTCCCCTACGAGCAGTACTTC.

The rearrangement links TRBV7-9 to TRBJ2-1; maybe TRBD2 (5 bases). V lost 4 bases and J lost 8, with 12 bases in between. CDR3 size: 13 residues. Looked up from germline, CDR1 is SEHNR and CDR2 is FQNEAQ (reference sequence). Written as DNA, the CDR3 is TGTGCCAGCAGCTCGTCTAGCAACTATGAGCAGTTCTTC. Translation: CASSSSSNYEQFF.

The genes are TRBV6-5 and TRBJ2-3; 9 nucleotides align to TRBD2. This CDR3 spans 14 amino acids. The trim removed 9 bases at V and 0 bases at J, leaving 4 bases unmatched. CDR1 and CDR2 from the germline V gene are MNHEY and SVGAGI. DNA for the CDR3: TGTGCCAGTAAGCGGGGGGCCAGCACAGATACGCAGTATTTT. It codes for CASKRGASTDTQYF.

J is TRBJ1-5 and V is TRBV27; D is unclear. The V end lost 2 bases, the J end lost 7 bases, and 9 bases lay between the germline ends. Germline lookup yields CDR1 MNHEY and CDR2 SMNVEV (reference sequence). The CDR3 sequence is 13 residues long. Here the CDR3 DNA reads TGTGCCAGCAGTTTAGGCGGCGGGCAGCCCCAGCATTTT. This sequence encodes CASSLGGGQPQHF.

The chain employs TRBV7-8 and TRBJ1-2; D call uncertain. CDR1 is SGHVS, CDR2 FQNEAQ, per germline. Trimming removed 3 bases from V and 1 base from J, with 3 bases in between. The CDR3 has 12 residues. The CDR3, as DNA: TGTGCCAGCAGCTTCTATAACTATGGCTACACCTTC. Translated: CASSFYNYGYTF.

The chain carries TRBV6-5 and TRBJ2-2; D remains ambiguous. V was clipped by 8 bases and J by 1 base, with 11 bases between them. In germline, CDR1 is MNHEY, CDR2 SVGAGI. The CDR3 loop spans 14 amino acids. CDR3 sequence: CASGYDWNTGELFF. The CDR3 DNA follows: TGTGCCAGCGGCTATGACTGGAACACCGGGGAGCTGTTTTTT.

This clone came up once. The chain recombines TRBV29-1 with TRBJ1-1; 7 nucleotides match TRBD1. V trimming: 5 bases; J trimming: 1 base; junction bases outside the gene matches: 4. The CDR3 loop spans 13 amino acids. Germline V gene data show CDR1 as SQVTM and CDR2 as ANQGSEA. This CDR3 is CSVSGQPNTEAFF. DNA for the CDR3: TGCAGCGTTTCGGGACAGCCGAACACTGAAGCTTTCTTT.

The chain employs TRBV19 and TRBJ1-5; D ambiguous. Per germline, CDR1 LNHDA and CDR2 SQIVND (reference sequence). The CDR3 covers 15 residues. V was shortened by 8 bases and J by 0 bases, with 14 bases between the two germline ends. The CDR3 reads CASVGRRDSNQPQHF. As DNA, the CDR3 is TGTGCCAGTGTGGGGAGGAGGGATAGCAATCAGCCCCAGCATTTT.

This clone was recorded once. The CDR3 sequence: CASKIGQGANYEQYF. In DNA form, the CDR3 reads TGTGCCAGCAAAATCGGACAGGGGGCTAATTACGAGCAGTACTTC. The V gene is TRBV2, the J gene TRBJ2-7, with 11 bases identical to TRBD1. The length of the CDR3 is 15 residues. The V gene's germline CDR1 is SNHLY and CDR2 FYNNEI. The V and J ends lost 7 bases and 4 bases, in that order; junction bases with no gene match: 9.

J is TRBJ2-3 and V is TRBV2, with 10 positions matching TRBD2. V was clipped by 2 bases and J by 8 bases; unmatched bases: 7. The CDR3 runs to 15 residues. Germline-derived CDR1 and CDR2 are SNHLY and FYNNEI. CDR3 in amino acids: CASSERLAGVGTQYF. Written as DNA, the CDR3 is TGTGCCAGCAGTGAACGGCTAGCGGGAGTGGGTACGCAGTATTTT.

This clone showed up just a few times. The junction departs from the called germline gene at one end, perhaps through a read error. The rearrangement joins TRBV7-7 to TRBJ2-2; perhaps TRBD2 as D (6 bases). This CDR3 contains 15 residues. The V gene's germline CDR1 is SSHAT and CDR2 FNYEAQ (reference sequence). This chain's CDR3 is CASSPGVINTGELFF. In DNA, the CDR3 is TGTGCTAGCAGCCCGGGGGTAATCAACACCGGGGAGCTGTTTTTT.

The rearrangement joins TRBV4-2 to TRBJ2-2; D perhaps matches TRBD2 (5 bases). Trimming shortened V by 1 base and J by 11 bases, and 14 bases separated the two germline ends. Germline-derived CDR1 and CDR2 are LGHNA and YNFKEQ. The length of the CDR3 is 14 residues. The CDR3 DNA sequence: TGTGCCAGCAGCCAAGGCGCTGTCAGCGGTGAGCTGTTTTTT. As protein: CASSQGAVSGELFF.

DNA of the CDR3: TGTGCCAGCAGCAATAAGAGAGAAAAACTGTTTTTT. The encoded protein is CASSNKREKLFF. The chain is built from TRBV6-5 and TRBJ1-4; D unclear. CDR1 MNHEY and CDR2 SVGAGI come from the germline V gene. The CDR3 is made up of 12 amino acids. The V end was cut by 6 bases, the J end by 8 bases, with 10 bases between.